The clone carrying this T cell receptor beta chain was observed at least ten times. The data were obtained in a study of T-cell reconstitution after alpha-beta-depleted transplantation in children. TCRbeta library construction was performed incorporating unique molecular identifiers. From the PCR reads, TCRdb called clonotypes with MiXCR, one entry per CDR3 protein. The sample shows 97,000 or so distinct CDR3 sequences, approximately 6% of them seen only once. V was clipped by 6 bases and J by 3 bases; unmatched bases: 7. Germline assignment: CDR1 SGHRS and CDR2 YFSETQ. The CDR3 contains 15 residues. The specimen comprised PBMCs, mostly from graft donor cells, sampled 60 days after TCRalphabeta/CD19-depleted stem cell transplant. The V call is TRBV5-1, the J call TRBJ2-2, with 8 bases lining up with TRBD1. This clonotype originated in a female patient aged 2 to 10 who had a stem cell transplant for Fanconi anemia, so the T cells may come from the graft donor. CDR3 region: CASIQGAIDTGELFF. The CDR3, as DNA: TGCGCCAGCATCCAGGGGGCGATCGACACCGGGGAGCTGTTTTTT.